This T cell receptor (beta chain) is drawn from a study of cytomegalovirus exposure and HLA in healthy donors. V was pared by 4 bases and J by 10 bases, with 22 bases of the junction left unmatched. From germline, CDR1 is SGHRS and CDR2 YFSETQ. This CDR3 is 17 amino acids long. Clones were sequenced by immunoSEQ multiplex PCR, and TCRdb holds only the in-frame ones, with some missing. Found here are approximately 170,000 clones, about 85% of them singletons; the top ten hold about 16%. The chain joins TRBV5-1 to TRBJ1-1, with 7 bases matching TRBD1. The sample taken for sequencing was PBMCs. The receptor's source is a man younger than 35 in good health and CMV-seropositive. The CDR3 bases are TGCGCCAGCAGCCGCGATGGGGATTTGTCCTCAGGGGGTGGAGCTTTCTTT. This translates into CASSRDGDLSSGGGAFF.